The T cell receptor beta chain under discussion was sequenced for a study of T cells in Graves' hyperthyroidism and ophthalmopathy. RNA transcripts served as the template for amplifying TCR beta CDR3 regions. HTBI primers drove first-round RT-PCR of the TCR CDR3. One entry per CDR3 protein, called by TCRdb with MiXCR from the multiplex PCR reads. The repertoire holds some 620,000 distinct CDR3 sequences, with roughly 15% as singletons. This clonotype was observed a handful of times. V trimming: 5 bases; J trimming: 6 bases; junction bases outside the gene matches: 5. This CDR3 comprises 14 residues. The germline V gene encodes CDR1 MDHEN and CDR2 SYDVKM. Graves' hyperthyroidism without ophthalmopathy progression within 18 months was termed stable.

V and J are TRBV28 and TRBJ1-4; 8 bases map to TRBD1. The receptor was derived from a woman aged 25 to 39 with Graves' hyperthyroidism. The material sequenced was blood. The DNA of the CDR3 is TGTGCCAGCAGTCCGGACAGGGACTATGAAAAACTGTTTTTT. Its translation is CASSPDRDYEKLFF. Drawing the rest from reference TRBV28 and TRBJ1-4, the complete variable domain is DVKVTQSSRYLVKRTGEKVFLECVQDMDHENMFWYRQDPGLGLRLIYFSYDVKMKEKGDIPEGYSVSREKKERFSLILESASTNQTSMYLCASSPDRDYEKLFFGSGTQLSVL.